This T cell receptor beta chain originates from a study of vaccination effects on CD4 cells after COVID-19 (dated by TCRdb to between 2022 and 2023). Regarding the complete study: Two doses of either the BNT162b2 or the mRNA-1273 mRNA SARS-CoV-2 vaccine were administered to participants. The full study included 10 to 11 COVID-19 convalescent patients and several SARS-CoV-2-naive healthy vaccine recipients. Cultures from other donors in the study were sequenced using the Oncomine TCR Beta short-read assay on an Illumina iSeq 100. The study compared SARS-CoV-2 spike-specific CD4+ TCR repertoires before and after mRNA vaccination in COVID-19 convalescent patients and infection-naive vaccine recipients. General conclusions and limits of the study: Only a small number of convalescent patients were included, and no early post-infection timepoints were available, which limited the study. In healthy vaccine recipients, vaccine-induced clones were almost all SARS-CoV-2 mono-reactive, with only 1 of 255 cross-reactive with common cold coronaviruses. At late post-vaccination timepoints, both infection-induced and vaccine-induced clones showed marked clonal contraction, consistent with waning T cell responses.

The receptor library was made with the immunoSEQ multiplex PCR assay. DNA from the cultured and isolated CD4+ T cells underwent TCR beta CDR3 sequencing. The authors processed their data as follows. The analysis removed non-productive TCR sequences, trimmed reads to the CDR3 region, and retained only CDR3s that were 7 or more amino acids long. The MANAFEST web app was used to identify antigen-specific clonotypes by comparing expansion in peptide wells with expansion in reference cultures. For clones to be considered positive, expansion at FDR<0.05 versus reference and all other wells, an odds ratio above 5, and a frequency above 0.1% in two replicate wells were required. Clonotypes significantly expanded in SARS-CoV-2 spike wells and in at least one common cold coronavirus spike condition were defined as cross-reactive. Levenshtein distance calculated with the stringdist R package was used to assess CDR3 similarity, and unrooted trees were constructed with ape in R 3.6.1. TCRdb stores this immuneACCESS table with in-frame sequences only. Part of the clones is absent; in the studies checked, under half of the shortfall reflects unresolved V genes, and no reason is known for the rest. The V and J calls and clone size come from that table; D and trimming were worked out from the DNA. Across this sample there are 30,000 to 35,000 clones, with roughly 73% seen only once. 27% of the sample lies in the top ten.

V and J are truncated by 7 bases and 8 bases respectively, leaving an intervening sequence of 14 bases. The CDR3 sequence holds 12 residues, the cysteine and phenylalanine included. CDR3 DNA is the only sequence kept; it has 36 bases, read in frame from the first base. The germline V gene yields SNHLY for CDR1 and FYNNEI for CDR2. On this clone: What this receptor recognizes is not known. The record has no base qualities; no much larger clone is one base away.

The ViraFEST assay stimulated PBMC with viral peptide pools and then used TCR sequencing to identify antigen-specific CD4+ T cell clonotypes by expansion. After approximately eleven days of culture, CD4+ T cells were isolated with the EasySep CD4+ T cell isolation kit. None of the healthy vaccine recipients had a prior SARS-CoV-2 infection, which was confirmed by nucleocapsid antibody tests that came back negative both before and after vaccination. Approximately 2.1 million PBMC per well were cultured in IMDM with about 4.5% human AB serum, 8 to 10 IU/ml IL-2 and gentamicin, plus 10 ug/ml peptides. On days 3 and 7, half of the culture medium was replaced with fresh IL-2-containing medium. Each peptide stimulation condition was cultured in triplicate wells unless otherwise noted. PBMC were separated from whole blood using Ficoll-Paque Plus gradient centrifugation and were then either cryopreserved at -140C or used fresh. The overlapping peptide pools covered the spike proteins of SARS-CoV-2 and of the common cold coronaviruses HCoV-NL63, HCoV-OC43 and HCoV-229E. Genomic DNA was extracted from cultured CD4+ T cells with the QIAamp micro DNA kit.

The V gene is TRBV2 and the J gene is TRBJ1-2, with the D gene too uncertain to name. The sequence derives from a human donor who received a COVID-19 vaccine. Specimen: CD4+ T cells from PBMCs cultured with HCoV-OC43 spike peptides, collected before COVID-19 vaccination. Sample cell subset or site, as interpreted from the label and publication: HCoV-OC43 spike overlapping peptide pool stimulation. The bases read TGTGCCAGCACCCTGGGATTATCGGGCTACACCTTC. The resulting protein is CASTLGLSGYTF.